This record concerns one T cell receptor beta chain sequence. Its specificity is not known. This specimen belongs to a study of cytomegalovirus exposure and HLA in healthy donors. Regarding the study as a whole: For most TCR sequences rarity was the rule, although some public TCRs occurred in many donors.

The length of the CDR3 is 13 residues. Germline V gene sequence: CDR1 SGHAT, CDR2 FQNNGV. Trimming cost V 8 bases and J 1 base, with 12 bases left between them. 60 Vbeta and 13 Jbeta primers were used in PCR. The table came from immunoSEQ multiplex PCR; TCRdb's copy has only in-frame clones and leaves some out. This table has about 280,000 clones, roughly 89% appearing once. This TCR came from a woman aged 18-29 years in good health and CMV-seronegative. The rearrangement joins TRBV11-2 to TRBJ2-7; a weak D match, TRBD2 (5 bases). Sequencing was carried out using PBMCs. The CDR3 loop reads CASALPGSYEQYF. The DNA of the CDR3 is TGTGCCAGCGCTCTGCCGGGGTCCTACGAGCAGTACTTC.